This T cell receptor (beta chain) derives from a study of human T cells and chemical hapten exposure. Study-wide context: Affected patients, primarily female, had alopecia areata, totalis or universalis.

MiXCR, run by TCRdb on the RACE reads, gives a single entry per CDR3 protein. This table has roughly 250,000 distinct CDR3 sequences, around 9.3% appearing once. This CDR3 has 15 residues. J gave up 5 bases and V 5 bases, and 11 bases lay outside the gene matches. The time point: pre-sensitization, week 0. Treatment here: therapeutic diphenylcyclopropenone sensitization with weekly scalp DPC. Points on this clonotype: Antigen unknown.

Study conclusions and caveats: PT1 expanded TCR counts and patch test score were linked, and their correlation was positive. Alopecia in all donors means immunity may differ from healthy individuals. High-frequency TCRs, those above 1 in 1000, stayed the same after DPC sensitization.

The receptor comes from a woman between 35 and 50 years old with alopecia areata. Some clones in this sample may be carry-over from other donors' samples. Sequencing used whole blood, obtained in connection with sensitization to the hapten diphenylcyclopropenone (DPC). The V call is TRBV12-3 or TRBV12-4, the J call TRBJ2-5; the match to TRBD1 covers 7 bases. CDR3: CASSPRQGHRETQYF. CDR3 coding DNA: TGTGCCAGCAGTCCCCGACAGGGCCATAGGGAGACCCAGTACTTC.